A selection of T cell receptor beta chains follows, all from one sample in a study of shared clonotypes between healthy human individuals. Some clones are missing from TCRdb's copy, which holds only in-frame ones; the method was immunoSEQ multiplex PCR. The repertoire holds about 490,000 clones, with over 70% as singletons. The sample comprised PBMCs. These TCRs come from a woman in her forties in good health. Some clones in this sample may be carry-over from other donors' samples. The conserved cysteine and the conserved F or W are not part of the CDR3 here.

V gene: TRBV6-6; J gene: TRBJ2-1; CDR3 protein: ASSPKGAGYYNEQF
V gene: TRBV11-2; J gene: TRBJ2-2; CDR3 protein: ASSTGQGTNTGELF
V gene: TRBV15; J gene: TRBJ2-7; CDR3 protein: ATSRVGGRYEQY
V gene: TRBV4-3; J gene: TRBJ1-5; CDR3 protein: ASSQARNQPQH
V gene: TRBV2; J gene: TRBJ1-5; CDR3 protein: ASSDRGGNQPQH
V gene: TRBV28; J gene: TRBJ2-1; CDR3 protein: ASSLSPSRGDEQF
V gene: TRBV5-1; J gene: TRBJ2-7; CDR3 protein: ASRGTGFYEQY
V gene: TRBV29-1; J gene: TRBJ2-7; CDR3 protein: SVGQGASYEQY
V gene: TRBV28; J gene: TRBJ2-7; CDR3 protein: ASRQQGAHEQY
V gene: TRBV10-3; J gene: TRBJ2-5; CDR3 protein: AISEPTQGPETQY
V gene: TRBV6-1; J gene: TRBJ1-2; CDR3 protein: ASSETVWDGYT
V gene: TRBV9; J gene: TRBJ1-2; CDR3 protein: ASSLTTRGEYGYT
V gene: TRBV10-2; J gene: TRBJ2-2; CDR3 protein: ASIQGARGTGELF
V gene: TRBV2; J gene: TRBJ1-5; CDR3 protein: ASSESRGAPQH
V gene: TRBV11-2; J gene: TRBJ1-1; CDR3 protein: ASSLAGRANTEAF
V gene: TRBV29-1; J gene: TRBJ1-2; CDR3 protein: SVETSDYGYT
V gene: TRBV6-6; J gene: TRBJ2-1; CDR3 protein: ASSPLSGEQF
V gene: TRBV19; J gene: TRBJ2-2; CDR3 protein: ASSRASGDTGELF
V gene: TRBV9; J gene: TRBJ2-2; CDR3 protein: ASSLMPQSGELF
V gene: TRBV15; J gene: TRBJ2-4; CDR3 protein: ATSRELAKNIQY
V gene: TRBV27; J gene: TRBJ1-1; CDR3 protein: ASGKQGLWNTEAF
V gene: TRBV25-1; J gene: TRBJ1-4; CDR3 protein: ASSSLAGMGEKLF
V gene: TRBV7-2; J gene: TRBJ2-3; CDR3 protein: ASSLVGSDTQY
V gene: TRBV10-2; J gene: TRBJ2-3; CDR3 protein: ASSVTSESTDTQY
V gene: TRBV6-1; J gene: TRBJ2-7; CDR3 protein: ASSPRRGGSYEQY
V gene: TRBV12-2; J gene: TRBJ2-7; CDR3 protein: ASRLAEREVPYEQY
V gene: TRBV28; J gene: TRBJ2-4; CDR3 protein: ASSPRGTSGAKNIQY
V gene: TRBV11-2; J gene: TRBJ2-3; CDR3 protein: ASSFLGLLADTQY
V gene: TRBV28; J gene: TRBJ1-5; CDR3 protein: ASRQGSTGPQH
V gene: TRBV6-5; J gene: TRBJ1-2; CDR3 protein: ASSVQPTGASTYT
V gene: TRBV27; J gene: TRBJ1-1; CDR3 protein: ASSLSAGMNTEAF
V gene: TRBV6-4; J gene: TRBJ1-5; CDR3 protein: ASSDWWQTSNQPQH
V gene: TRBV30; J gene: TRBJ1-3; CDR3 protein: ALGQGGGNTIY
V gene: TRBV10-2; J gene: TRBJ2-7; CDR3 protein: ASNLAGRSYEQY
V gene: TRBV5-1; J gene: TRBJ1-5; CDR3 protein: ASNLGPLSDQPQH
V gene: TRBV7-3; J gene: TRBJ2-1; CDR3 protein: ASSLGLAGALRDEQF
V gene: TRBV20-1; J gene: TRBJ1-1; CDR3 protein: SAPAGPEAF
V gene: TRBV28; J gene: TRBJ2-2; CDR3 protein: ASSLAGGAGELF
V gene: TRBV27; J gene: TRBJ1-1; CDR3 protein: ASRTTRGTGGLTEAF
V gene: TRBV7-6; J gene: TRBJ2-1; CDR3 protein: ASSPTISYNEQF
V gene: TRBV10-3; J gene: TRBJ1-1; CDR3 protein: AISRDGEVNTEAF
V gene: TRBV5-1; J gene: TRBJ1-1; CDR3 protein: ASSLGQGHTEAF
V gene: TRBV28; J gene: TRBJ1-3; CDR3 protein: ASRQGTGNTIY
V gene: TRBV25-1; J gene: TRBJ2-5; CDR3 protein: ASSEGGRETQY
V gene: TRBV9; J gene: TRBJ1-2; CDR3 protein: ASSSRDRNFYGYT
V gene: TRBV9; J gene: TRBJ2-5; CDR3 protein: ASSVDSGLAGETQY
V gene: TRBV19; J gene: TRBJ2-6; CDR3 protein: ASSIWGSGANVLT
V gene: TRBV7-8; J gene: TRBJ2-1; CDR3 protein: ASSLVWTTLYNEQF